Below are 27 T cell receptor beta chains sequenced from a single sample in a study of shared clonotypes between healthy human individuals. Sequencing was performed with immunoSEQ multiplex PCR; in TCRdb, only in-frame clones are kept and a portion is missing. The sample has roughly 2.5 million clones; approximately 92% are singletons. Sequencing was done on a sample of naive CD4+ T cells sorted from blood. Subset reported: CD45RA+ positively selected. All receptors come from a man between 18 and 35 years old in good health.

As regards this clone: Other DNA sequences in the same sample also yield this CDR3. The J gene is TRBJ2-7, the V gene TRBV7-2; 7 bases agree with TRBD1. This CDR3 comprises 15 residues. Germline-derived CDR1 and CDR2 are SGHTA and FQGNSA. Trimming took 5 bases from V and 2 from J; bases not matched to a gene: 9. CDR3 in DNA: TGTGCCAGCAGCATGACCGGGACAGCGACCTACGAGCAGTACTTC. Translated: CASSMTGTATYEQYF.

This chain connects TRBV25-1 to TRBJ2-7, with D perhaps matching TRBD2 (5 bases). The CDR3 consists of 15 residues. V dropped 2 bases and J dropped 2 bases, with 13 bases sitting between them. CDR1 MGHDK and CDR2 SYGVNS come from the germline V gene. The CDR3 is CASSEPGGSPYEQYF. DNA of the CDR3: TGTGCCAGCAGTGAACCCGGCGGGTCCCCCTACGAGCAGTACTTC.

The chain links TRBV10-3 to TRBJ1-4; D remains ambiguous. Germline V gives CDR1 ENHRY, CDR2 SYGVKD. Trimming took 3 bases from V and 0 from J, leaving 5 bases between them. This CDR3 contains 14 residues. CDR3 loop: CAISDFATNEKLFF. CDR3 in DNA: TGTGCCATCAGTGATTTTGCAACTAATGAAAAACTGTTTTTT.

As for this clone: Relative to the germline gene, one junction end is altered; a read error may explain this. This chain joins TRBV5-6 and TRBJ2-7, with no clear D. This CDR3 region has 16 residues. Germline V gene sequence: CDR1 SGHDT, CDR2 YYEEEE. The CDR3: CASSLRRNLTPYGQYF. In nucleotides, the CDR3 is TGTGCCAGCAGCTTGAGAAGGAACCTGACCCCCTACGGGCAGTACTTC.

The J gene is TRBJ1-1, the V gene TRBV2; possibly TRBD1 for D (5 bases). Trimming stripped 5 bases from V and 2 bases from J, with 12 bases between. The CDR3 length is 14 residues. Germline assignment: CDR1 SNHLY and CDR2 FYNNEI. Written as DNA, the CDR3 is TGTGCCAGCAGTCTGACAGATCGAAACACTGAAGCTTTCTTT. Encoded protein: CASSLTDRNTEAFF.

The CDR3 DNA sequence: TGTGCCAGCAGCGCGAATCCAGGGACCGGGGCCAACGTCCTGACTTTC. This encodes CASSANPGTGANVLTF. The chain joins TRBV9 to TRBJ2-6, with D possibly called TRBD1 or TRBD2 (5 bases each). This CDR3 has 16 amino acids. The V gene's germline CDR1 is SGDLS and CDR2 YYNGEE. V was shortened by 3 bases and J by 4 bases, with 14 bases between the two germline ends.

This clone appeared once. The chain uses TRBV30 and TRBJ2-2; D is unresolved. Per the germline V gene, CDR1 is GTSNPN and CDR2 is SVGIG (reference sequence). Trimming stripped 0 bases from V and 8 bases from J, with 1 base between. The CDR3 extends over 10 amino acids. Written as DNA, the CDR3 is TGTGCCTGGAGTGTGGGGGAGCTGTTTTTT. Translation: CAWSVGELFF.

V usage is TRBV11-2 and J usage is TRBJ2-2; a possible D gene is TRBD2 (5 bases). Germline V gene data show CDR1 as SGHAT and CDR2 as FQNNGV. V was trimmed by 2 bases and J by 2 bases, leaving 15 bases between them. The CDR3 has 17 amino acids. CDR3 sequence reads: CASSLMERLLNTGELFF. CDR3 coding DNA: TGTGCCAGCAGCTTAATGGAAAGACTACTTAACACCGGGGAGCTGTTTTTT. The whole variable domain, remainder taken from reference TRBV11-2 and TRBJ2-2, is EAGVAQSPRYKIIEKRQSVAFWCNPISGHATLYWYQQILGQGPKLLIQFQNNGVVDDSQLPKDRFSAERLKGVDSTLKIQPAKLEDSAVYLCASSLMERLLNTGELFFGEGSRLTVL.

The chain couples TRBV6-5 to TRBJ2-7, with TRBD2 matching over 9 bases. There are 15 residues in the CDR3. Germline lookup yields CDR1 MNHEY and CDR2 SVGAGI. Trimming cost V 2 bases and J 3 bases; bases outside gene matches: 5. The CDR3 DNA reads TGTGCCAGCAGTTACAGGGCTAGCGGGAACTACGAGCAGTACTTC. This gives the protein CASSYRASGNYEQYF.

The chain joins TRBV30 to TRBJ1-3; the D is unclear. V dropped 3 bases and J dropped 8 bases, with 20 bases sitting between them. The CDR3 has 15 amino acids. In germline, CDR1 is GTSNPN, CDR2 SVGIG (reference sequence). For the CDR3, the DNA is TGTGCCTGGAGAGATCCGGGCCCCCCGCGGGACACCATATATTTT. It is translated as CAWRDPGPPRDTIYF.

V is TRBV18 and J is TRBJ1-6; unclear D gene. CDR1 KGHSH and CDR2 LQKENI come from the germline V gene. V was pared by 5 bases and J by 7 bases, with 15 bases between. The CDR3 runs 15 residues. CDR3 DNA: TGTGCCAGCTCAAACCTAGCGCCGTCAAATTCACCCCTCCACTTT. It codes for CASSNLAPSNSPLHF.

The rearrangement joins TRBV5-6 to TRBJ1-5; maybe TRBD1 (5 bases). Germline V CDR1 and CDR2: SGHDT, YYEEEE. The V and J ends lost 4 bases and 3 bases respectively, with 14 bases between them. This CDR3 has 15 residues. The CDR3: CASSTGQAINQPQHF. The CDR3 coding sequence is TGTGCCAGCAGCACGGGGCAGGCGATCAATCAGCCCCAGCATTTT.

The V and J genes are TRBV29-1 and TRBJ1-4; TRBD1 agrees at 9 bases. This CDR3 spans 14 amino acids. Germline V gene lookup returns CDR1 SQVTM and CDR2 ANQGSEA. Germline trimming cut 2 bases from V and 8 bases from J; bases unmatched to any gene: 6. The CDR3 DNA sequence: TGCAGCGTTGAAATACAGGGGGCGAGGGAAAAACTGTTTTTT. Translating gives CSVEIQGAREKLFF.

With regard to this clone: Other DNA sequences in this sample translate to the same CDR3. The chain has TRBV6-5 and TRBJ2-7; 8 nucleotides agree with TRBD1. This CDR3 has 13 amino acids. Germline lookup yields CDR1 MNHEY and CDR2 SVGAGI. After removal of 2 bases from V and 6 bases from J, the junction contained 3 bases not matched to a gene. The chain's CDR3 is CASSYGQGGEQYF. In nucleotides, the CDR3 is TGTGCCAGCAGTTACGGACAGGGCGGCGAGCAGTACTTC.

CDR3 in amino acids: CASSPDNRETQYF. CDR3 sequence (DNA): TGTGCCAGCTCACCAGATAACAGGGAGACCCAGTACTTC. The rearrangement uses TRBV18 and TRBJ2-5; D is possibly TRBD1 (5 bases). Trimming shortened V by 2 bases and J by 5 bases, and 9 bases separated the two germline ends. The germline V gene has CDR1 KGHSH and CDR2 LQKENI. CDR3 length: 13 residues. The complete variable domain, with remaining parts taken from reference TRBV18 and TRBJ2-5, reads NAGVMQNPRHLVRRRGQEARLRCSPMKGHSHVYWYRQLPEEGLKFMVYLQKENIIDESGMPKERFSAEFPKEGPSILRIQQVVRGDSAAYFCASSPDNRETQYFGPGTRLLVL.

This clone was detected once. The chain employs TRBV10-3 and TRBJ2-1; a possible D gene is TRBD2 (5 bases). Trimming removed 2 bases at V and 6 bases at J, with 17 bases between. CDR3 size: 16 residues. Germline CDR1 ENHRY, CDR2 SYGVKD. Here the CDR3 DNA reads TGTGCCATCAGTGAGAGCTACGGGGTAGGGATCAATGAGCAGTTCTTC. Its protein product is CAISESYGVGINEQFF.

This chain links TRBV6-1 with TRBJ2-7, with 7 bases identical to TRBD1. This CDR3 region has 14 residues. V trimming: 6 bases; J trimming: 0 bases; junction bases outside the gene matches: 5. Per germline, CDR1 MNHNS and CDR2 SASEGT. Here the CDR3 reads CASSDRALSYEQYF. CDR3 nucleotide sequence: TGTGCCAGCAGCGACAGGGCCCTCTCCTACGAGCAGTACTTC.

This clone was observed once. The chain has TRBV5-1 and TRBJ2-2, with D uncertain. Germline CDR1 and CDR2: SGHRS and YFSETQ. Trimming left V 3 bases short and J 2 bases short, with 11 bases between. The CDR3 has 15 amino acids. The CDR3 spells CASSSTQVNTGELFF. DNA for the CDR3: TGCGCCAGCAGCTCAACCCAGGTTAACACCGGGGAGCTGTTTTTT.

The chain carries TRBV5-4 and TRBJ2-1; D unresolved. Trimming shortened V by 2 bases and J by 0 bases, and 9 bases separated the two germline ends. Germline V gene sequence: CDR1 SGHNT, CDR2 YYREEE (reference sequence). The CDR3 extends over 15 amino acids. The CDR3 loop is CASSFGQISYNEQFF. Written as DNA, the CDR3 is TGTGCCAGCAGCTTTGGTCAGATCTCCTACAATGAGCAGTTCTTC.

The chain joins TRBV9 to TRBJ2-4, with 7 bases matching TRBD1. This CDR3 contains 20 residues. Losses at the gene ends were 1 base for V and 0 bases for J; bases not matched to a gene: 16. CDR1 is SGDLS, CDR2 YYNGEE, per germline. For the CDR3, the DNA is TGTGCCAGCAGCGTAACCAGCGCCAGGGACAGACCACTAGCCAAAAACATTCAGTACTTC. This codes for CASSVTSARDRPLAKNIQYF.

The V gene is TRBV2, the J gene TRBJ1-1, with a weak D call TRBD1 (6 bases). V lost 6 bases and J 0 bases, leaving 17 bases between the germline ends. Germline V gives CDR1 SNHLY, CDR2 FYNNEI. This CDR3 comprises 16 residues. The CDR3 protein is CASSEQGSPLNTEAFF. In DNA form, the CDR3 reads TGTGCCAGCAGCGAACAGGGAAGTCCCTTGAACACTGAAGCTTTCTTT.

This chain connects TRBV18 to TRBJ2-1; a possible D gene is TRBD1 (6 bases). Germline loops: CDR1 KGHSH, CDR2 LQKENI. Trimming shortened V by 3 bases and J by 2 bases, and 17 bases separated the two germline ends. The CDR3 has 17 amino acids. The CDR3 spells CASSPFVTGDTYNEQFF. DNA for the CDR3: TGTGCCAGCTCACCCTTTGTGACAGGCGATACCTACAATGAGCAGTTCTTC.

The chain's CDR3 is CASSSGQGAVTGELFF. CDR3 nucleotide sequence: TGTGCCAGCAGTTCGGGACAGGGGGCGGTCACCGGGGAGCTGTTTTTT. The chain uses TRBV6-5 and TRBJ2-2, with 12 bases identical to TRBD1. Losses at the gene ends were 4 bases for V and 4 bases for J; bases not matched to a gene: 4. The CDR3 runs 16 residues. From germline, CDR1 is MNHEY and CDR2 SVGAGI.

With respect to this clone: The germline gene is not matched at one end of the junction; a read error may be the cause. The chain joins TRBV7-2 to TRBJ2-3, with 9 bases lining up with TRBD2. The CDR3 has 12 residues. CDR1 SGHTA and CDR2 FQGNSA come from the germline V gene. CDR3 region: CASSFPGTSTHF. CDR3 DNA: TGTGCCAGCAGCTTCCCCGGGACTAGCACGCATTTT.

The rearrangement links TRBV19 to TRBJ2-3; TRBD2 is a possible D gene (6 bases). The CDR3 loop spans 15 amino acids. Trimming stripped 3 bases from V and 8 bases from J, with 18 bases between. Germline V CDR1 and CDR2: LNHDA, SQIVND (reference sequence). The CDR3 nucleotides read TGTGCCAGTAGTATCTACGGGAGTCCCCAAGCTACGCAGTATTTT. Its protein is CASSIYGSPQATQYF.

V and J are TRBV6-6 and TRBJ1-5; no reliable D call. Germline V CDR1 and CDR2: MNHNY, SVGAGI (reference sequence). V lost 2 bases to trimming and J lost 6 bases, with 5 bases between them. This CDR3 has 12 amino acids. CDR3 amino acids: CASSYDTQPQHF. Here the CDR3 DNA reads TGTGCCAGCAGTTACGACACTCAGCCCCAGCATTTT.

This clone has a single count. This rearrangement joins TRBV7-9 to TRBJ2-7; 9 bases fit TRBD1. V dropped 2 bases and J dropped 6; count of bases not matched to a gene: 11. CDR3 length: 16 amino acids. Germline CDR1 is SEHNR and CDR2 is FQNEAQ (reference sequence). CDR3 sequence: CASSLSGTGTAGEQYF. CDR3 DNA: TGTGCCAGCAGCTTATCCGGGACAGGGACCGCCGGCGAGCAGTACTTC.